This T cell receptor (beta chain) derives from a study of PD-L1 blockade in urothelial cancer. Overall study: Men with urothelial cancer arising in the bladder made up twenty-five of 29 patients. At 3 weeks (second dose) and 6 weeks after starting treatment, blood was analyzed. T cells were recovered from blood samples at a median of around 150,000.

Findings and caveats of the study: Pretreatment TCR clonality in blood, when below the median, was predictive of better survival.

The assay was immunoSEQ multiplex PCR, and TCRdb's table has in-frame clones only and misses some. The repertoire has about 42,000 clones, more than 75% of them found once; the top ten carry roughly 2.7%. Regarding this clone: The antigen remains unidentified.

Germline V CDR1 and CDR2: MDHEN, SYDVKM. J gave up 6 bases and V 5 bases, and 6 bases lay outside the gene matches. This CDR3 contains 14 residues. The sample in question was PBMCs, obtained around atezolizumab (anti-PD-L1) treatment. The TCR was taken from a man between 70 and 80 years old with urothelial cancer. This chain links TRBV28 with TRBJ2-4, with TRBD1 identical over 8 bases. The CDR3 nucleotides are TGTGCCAGCAGTACACGGACAGGGCCAAACATTCAGTACTTC. It specifies CASSTRTGPNIQYF.